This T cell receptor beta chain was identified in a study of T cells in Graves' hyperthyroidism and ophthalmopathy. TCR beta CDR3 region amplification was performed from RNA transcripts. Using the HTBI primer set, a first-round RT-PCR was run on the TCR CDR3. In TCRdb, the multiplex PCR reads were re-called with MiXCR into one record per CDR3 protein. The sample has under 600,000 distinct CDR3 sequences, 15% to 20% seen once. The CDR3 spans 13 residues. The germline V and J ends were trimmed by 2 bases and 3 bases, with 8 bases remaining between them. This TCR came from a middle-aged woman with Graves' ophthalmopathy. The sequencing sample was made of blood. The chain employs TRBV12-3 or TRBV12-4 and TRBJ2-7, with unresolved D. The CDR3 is CASSLHTDYEQYF. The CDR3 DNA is TGTGCCAGCAGTTTACACACCGACTACGAGCAGTACTTC.